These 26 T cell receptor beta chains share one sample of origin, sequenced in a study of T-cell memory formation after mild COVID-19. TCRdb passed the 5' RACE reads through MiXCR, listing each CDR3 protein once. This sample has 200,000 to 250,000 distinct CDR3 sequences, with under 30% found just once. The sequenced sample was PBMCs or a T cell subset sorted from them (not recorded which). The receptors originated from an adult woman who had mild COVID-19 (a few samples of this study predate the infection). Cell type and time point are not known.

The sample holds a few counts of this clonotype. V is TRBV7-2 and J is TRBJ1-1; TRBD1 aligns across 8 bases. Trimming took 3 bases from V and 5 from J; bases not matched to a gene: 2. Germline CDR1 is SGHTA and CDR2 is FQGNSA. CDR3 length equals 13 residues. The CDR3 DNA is TGTGCCAGCAGCTTCCACAGGGGGACTGAAGCTTTCTTT. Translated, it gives CASSFHRGTEAFF.

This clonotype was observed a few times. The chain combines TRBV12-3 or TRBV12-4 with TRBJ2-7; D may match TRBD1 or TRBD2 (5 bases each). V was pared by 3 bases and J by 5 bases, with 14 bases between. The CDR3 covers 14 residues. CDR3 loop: CASSLLGPDDEQYF. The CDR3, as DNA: TGTGCCAGCAGTTTGTTGGGACCCGACGACGAGCAGTACTTC.

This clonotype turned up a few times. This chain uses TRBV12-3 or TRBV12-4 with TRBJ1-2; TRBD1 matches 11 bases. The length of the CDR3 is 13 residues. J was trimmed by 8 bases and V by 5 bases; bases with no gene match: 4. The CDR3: CASSPRTGGGYTF. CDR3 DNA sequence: TGTGCCAGCAGTCCCCGGACAGGGGGCGGCTACACCTTC.

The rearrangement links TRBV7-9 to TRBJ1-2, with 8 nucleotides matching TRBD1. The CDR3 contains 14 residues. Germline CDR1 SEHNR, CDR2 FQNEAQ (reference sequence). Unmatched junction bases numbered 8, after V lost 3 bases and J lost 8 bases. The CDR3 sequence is CASSLSRGQEGYTF. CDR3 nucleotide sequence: TGTGCCAGCAGCTTGAGCAGGGGGCAGGAAGGCTACACCTTC. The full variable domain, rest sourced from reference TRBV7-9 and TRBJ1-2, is DTGVSQNPRHKITKRGQNVTFRCDPISEHNRLYWYRQTLGQGPEFLTYFQNEAQLEKSRLLSDRFSAERPKGSFSTLEIQRTEQGDSAMYLCASSLSRGQEGYTFGSGTRLTVV.

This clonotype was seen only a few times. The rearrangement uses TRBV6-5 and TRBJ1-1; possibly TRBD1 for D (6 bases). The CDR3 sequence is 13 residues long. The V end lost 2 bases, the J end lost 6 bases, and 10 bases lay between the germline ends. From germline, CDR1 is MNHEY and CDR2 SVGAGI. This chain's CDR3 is CASSYATGSEAFF. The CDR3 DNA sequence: TGTGCCAGCAGTTACGCCACAGGGTCTGAAGCTTTCTTT.

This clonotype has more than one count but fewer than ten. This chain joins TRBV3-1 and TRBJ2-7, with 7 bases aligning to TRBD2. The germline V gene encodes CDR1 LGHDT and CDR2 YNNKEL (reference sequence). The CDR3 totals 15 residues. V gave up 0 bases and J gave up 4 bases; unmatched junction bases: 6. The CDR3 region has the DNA TGTGCCAGCAGCCAAGATCTTTCTAGCGGATACGAGCAGTACTTC. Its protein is CASSQDLSSGYEQYF.

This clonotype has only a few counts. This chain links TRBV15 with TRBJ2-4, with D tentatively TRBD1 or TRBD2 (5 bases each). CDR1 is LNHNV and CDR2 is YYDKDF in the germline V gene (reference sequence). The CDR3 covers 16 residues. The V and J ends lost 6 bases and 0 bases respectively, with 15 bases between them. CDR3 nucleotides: TGTGCCACCAGTAGCGACAGAGGACTAGCCAAAAACATTCAGTACTTC. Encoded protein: CATSSDRGLAKNIQYF.

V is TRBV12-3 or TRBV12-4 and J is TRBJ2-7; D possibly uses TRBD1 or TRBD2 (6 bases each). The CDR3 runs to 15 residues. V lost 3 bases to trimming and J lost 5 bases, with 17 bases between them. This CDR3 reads CASSFRGHRFNEQYF. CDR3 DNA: TGTGCCAGCAGTTTCCGGGGGCATCGGTTTAACGAGCAGTACTTC.

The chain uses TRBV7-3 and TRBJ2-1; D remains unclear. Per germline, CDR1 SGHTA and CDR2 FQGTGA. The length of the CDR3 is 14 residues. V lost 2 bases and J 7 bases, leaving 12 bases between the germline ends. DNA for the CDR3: TGTGCCAGCAGCTTACATCCGGGTCAGAATGAGCAGTTCTTC. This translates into CASSLHPGQNEQFF.

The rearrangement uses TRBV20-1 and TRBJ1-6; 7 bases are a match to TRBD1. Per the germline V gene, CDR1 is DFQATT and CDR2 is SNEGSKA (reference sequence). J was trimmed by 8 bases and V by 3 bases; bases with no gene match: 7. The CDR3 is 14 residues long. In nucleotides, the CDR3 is TGCAGTGCTAGCGTGGACAGGAGGGATTCACCCCTCCACTTT. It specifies CSASVDRRDSPLHF.

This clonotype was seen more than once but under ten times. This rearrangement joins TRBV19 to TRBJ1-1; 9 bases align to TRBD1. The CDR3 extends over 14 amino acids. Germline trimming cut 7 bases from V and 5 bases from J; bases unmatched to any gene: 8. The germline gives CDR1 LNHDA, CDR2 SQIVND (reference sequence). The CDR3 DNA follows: TGTGCCAGTAAGGTACAGGGGGCGTGGACTGAAGCTTTCTTT. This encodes CASKVQGAWTEAFF. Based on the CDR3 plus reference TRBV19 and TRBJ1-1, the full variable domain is DGGITQSPKYLFRKEGQNVTLSCEQNLNHDAMYWYRQDPGQGLRLIYYSQIVNDFQKGDIAEGYSVSREKKESFPLTVTSAQKNPTAFYLCASKVQGAWTEAFFGQGTRLTVV.

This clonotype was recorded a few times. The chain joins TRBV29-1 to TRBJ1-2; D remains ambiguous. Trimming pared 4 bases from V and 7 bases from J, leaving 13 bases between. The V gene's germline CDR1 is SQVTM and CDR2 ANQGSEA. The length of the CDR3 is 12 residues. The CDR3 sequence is CSVALGTGGYTF. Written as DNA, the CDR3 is TGCAGCGTTGCGCTAGGAACCGGTGGCTACACCTTC.

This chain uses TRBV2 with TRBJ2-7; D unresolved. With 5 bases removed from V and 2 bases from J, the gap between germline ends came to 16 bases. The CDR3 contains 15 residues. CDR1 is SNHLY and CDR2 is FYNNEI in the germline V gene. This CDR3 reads CASSSSQVKAYEQYF. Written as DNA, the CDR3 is TGTGCCAGCAGTTCCAGCCAGGTTAAGGCCTACGAGCAGTACTTC.

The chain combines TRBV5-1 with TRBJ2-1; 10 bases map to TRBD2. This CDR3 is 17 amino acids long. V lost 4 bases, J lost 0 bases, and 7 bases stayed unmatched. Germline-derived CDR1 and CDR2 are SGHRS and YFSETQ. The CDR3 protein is CASSLLAGAFSYNEQFF. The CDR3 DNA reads TGCGCCAGCAGCCTTCTAGCGGGGGCCTTCTCCTACAATGAGCAGTTCTTC.

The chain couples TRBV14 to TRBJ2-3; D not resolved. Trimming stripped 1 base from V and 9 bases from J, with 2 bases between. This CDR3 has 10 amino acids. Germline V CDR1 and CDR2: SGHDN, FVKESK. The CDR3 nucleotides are TGTGCCAGCAGCCAAGTGACGCAGTATTTT. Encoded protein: CASSQVTQYF.

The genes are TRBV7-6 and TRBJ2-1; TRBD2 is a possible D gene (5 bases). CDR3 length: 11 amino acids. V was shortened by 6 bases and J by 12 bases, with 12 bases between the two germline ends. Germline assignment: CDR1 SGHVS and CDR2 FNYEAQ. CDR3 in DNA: TGTGCCAGCAGTACCGGGAAAGGGCAGTTCTTC. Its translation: CASSTGKGQFF.

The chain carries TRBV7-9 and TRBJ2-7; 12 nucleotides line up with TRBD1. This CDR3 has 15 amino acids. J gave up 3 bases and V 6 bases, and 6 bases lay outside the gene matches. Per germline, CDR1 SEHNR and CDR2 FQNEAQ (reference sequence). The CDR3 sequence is CASSSRDRGHYEQYF. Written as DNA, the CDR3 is TGTGCCAGCAGTTCCCGGGACAGGGGGCACTACGAGCAGTACTTC.

The DNA of the CDR3 is TGTGCCAGCAAAGGGGGGCGTACATTCCGACAGCCCCAGGGTTCCCAGTACTTC. This gives the protein CASKGGRTFRQPQGSQYF. The chain is built from TRBV6-5 and TRBJ2-5; possibly TRBD1 or TRBD2 for D (6 bases each). Looked up from germline, CDR1 is MNHEY and CDR2 is SVGAGI. Trimming shortened V by 7 bases and J by 9 bases, and 33 bases separated the two germline ends. This CDR3 is 18 amino acids long.

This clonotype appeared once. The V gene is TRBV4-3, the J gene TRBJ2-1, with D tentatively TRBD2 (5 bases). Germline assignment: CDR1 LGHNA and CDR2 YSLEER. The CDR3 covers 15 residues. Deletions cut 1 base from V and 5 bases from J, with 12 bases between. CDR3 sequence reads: CASSQALAVNNEQFF. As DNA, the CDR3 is TGCGCCAGCAGCCAAGCGCTAGCAGTAAACAATGAGCAGTTCTTC.

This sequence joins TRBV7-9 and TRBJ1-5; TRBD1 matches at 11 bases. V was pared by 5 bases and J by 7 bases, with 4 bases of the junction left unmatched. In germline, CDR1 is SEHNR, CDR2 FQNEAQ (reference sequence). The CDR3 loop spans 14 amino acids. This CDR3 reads CASSTDRGRQPQHF. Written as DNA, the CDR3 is TGTGCCAGCAGCACGGACAGGGGGCGGCAGCCCCAGCATTTT.

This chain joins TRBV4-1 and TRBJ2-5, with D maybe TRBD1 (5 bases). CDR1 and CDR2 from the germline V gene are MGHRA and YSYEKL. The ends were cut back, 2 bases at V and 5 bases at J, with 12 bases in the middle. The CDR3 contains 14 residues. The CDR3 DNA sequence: TGCGCCAGCAGCCAACCAGGGCTGAACGAGACCCAGTACTTC. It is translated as CASSQPGLNETQYF.

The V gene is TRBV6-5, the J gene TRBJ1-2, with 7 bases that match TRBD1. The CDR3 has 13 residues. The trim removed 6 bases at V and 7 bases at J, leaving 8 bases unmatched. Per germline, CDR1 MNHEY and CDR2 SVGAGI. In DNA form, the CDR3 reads TGTGCCAGCAGCCCCGACAGGGTTTCTGGCTACACCTTC. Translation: CASSPDRVSGYTF.

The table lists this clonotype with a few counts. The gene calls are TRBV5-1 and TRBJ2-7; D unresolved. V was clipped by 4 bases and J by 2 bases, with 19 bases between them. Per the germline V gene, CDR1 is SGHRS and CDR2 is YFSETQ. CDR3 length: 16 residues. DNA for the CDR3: TGCGCCAGCAGCGGTAATTCCTTCCCAGGCACCTACGAGCAGTACTTC. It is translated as CASSGNSFPGTYEQYF.

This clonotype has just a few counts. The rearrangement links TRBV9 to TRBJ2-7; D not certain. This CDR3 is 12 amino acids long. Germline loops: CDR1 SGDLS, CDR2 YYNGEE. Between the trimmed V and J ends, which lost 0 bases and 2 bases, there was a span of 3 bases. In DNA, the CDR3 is TGTGCCAGCAGCGTAGTCCCCTACGAGCAGTACTTC. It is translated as CASSVVPYEQYF.

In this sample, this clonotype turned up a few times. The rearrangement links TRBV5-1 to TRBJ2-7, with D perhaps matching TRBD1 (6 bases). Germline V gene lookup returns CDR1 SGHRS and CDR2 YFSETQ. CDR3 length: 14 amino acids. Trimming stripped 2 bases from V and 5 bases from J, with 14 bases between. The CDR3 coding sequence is TGCGCCAGCAGCTTAATGGGGGCAGTCGACGAGCAGTACTTC. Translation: CASSLMGAVDEQYF.

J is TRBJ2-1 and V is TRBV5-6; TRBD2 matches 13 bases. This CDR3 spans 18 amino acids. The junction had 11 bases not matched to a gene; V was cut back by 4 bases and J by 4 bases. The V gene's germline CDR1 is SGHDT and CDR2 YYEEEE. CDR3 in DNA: TGTGCCAGCAGCGGGGGAAATTGGGGACTAGCGGGATACAATGAGCAGTTCTTC. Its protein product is CASSGGNWGLAGYNEQFF.